Listed below are T cell receptor beta chains from one sample, sequenced in a study of Graves' ophthalmopathy and Graves' hyperthyroidism. TCRdb used MiXCR to reprocess the multiplex PCR reads, holding one entry per CDR3 protein. The sample gives 680,000 or so distinct CDR3 sequences, roughly 20% of which show up once; approximately 6.5% is in the top ten. Sample: peripheral blood. The source is a woman aged 18-29 years with stable Graves' hyperthyroidism. Some clones in this sample may be carry-over from other donors' samples. Each CDR3 is given with its conserved first and last residue. A D gene is named only where the DNA matches it firmly. Clone size is not always given. Where it is, it says once, few, many or a class for expanded clones.

size: few
D: TRBD1
V: TRBV18
J: TRBJ1-2
length: 13
DNA: TGTGCCAGCTCACGGGACAGCCCCACTGGCTACACCTTC
CDR3: CASSRDSPTGYTF

size: few
D: NA
V: TRBV12-3/TRBV12-4
J: TRBJ1-2
length: 15
DNA: TGTGCCAGCAGTTTAGCAGGGCCCTTTAACTATGGCTACACCTTC
CDR3: CASSLAGPFNYGYTF

size: many
D: TRBD1
V: TRBV12-3/TRBV12-4
J: TRBJ1-2
length: 13
DNA: TGTGCCAGCAAGCGGGACAGTCGGTATGGCTACACCTTC
CDR3: CASKRDSRYGYTF

size: many
D: NA
V: TRBV12-3/TRBV12-4
J: TRBJ2-7
length: 13
DNA: TGTGCCAGCAGTAGTAACGGAAGATACGAGCAGTACTTC
CDR3: CASSSNGRYEQYF

size: NA
D: NA
V: TRBV11-2
J: TRBJ2-5
length: 14
DNA: TGTGCCAGCAGCCGTGGACAGAACGGCGAGACCCAGTACTTC
CDR3: CASSRGQNGETQYF

size: many
D: NA
V: TRBV2
J: TRBJ2-5
length: 15
DNA: TGTGCCAGCAGTCACTTACTAGTATCCCAAGAGACCCAGTACTTC
CDR3: CASSHLLVSQETQYF

size: many
D: NA
V: TRBV7-2
J: TRBJ2-7
length: 12
DNA: TGTGCCAGCAGCTTAAGGGCCTACGAGCAGTACTTC
CDR3: CASSLRAYEQYF

size: many
D: NA
V: TRBV15
J: TRBJ1-2
length: 17
DNA: TGTGCCACCAGCAGAGAATCCCTGGCAGCCGCTAACTATGGCTACACCTTC
CDR3: CATSRESLAAANYGYTF

size: many
D: TRBD1
V: TRBV5-6
J: TRBJ1-1
length: 19
DNA: TGTGCCAGCAGCTTGTGGACAGGGGCCGCCTGGGATGTGAACACTGAAGCTTTCTTT
CDR3: CASSLWTGAAWDVNTEAFF

size: few
D: NA
V: TRBV4-2
J: TRBJ1-5
length: 15
DNA: TGTGCCAGCAGCCAAGATCACAGGGTCGGTCAGCCCCAGCATTTT
CDR3: CASSQDHRVGQPQHF

size: many
D: NA
V: TRBV11-2
J: TRBJ1-3
length: 14
DNA: TGTGCCAGCAGCCGACAGGTCTCTGGAAACACCATATATTTT
CDR3: CASSRQVSGNTIYF

size: NA
D: NA
V: TRBV12-3/TRBV12-4
J: TRBJ1-2
length: 10
DNA: TGTGCCAGCGGAAAAGTCTCCTTTACCTTC
CDR3: CASGKVSFTF

size: many
D: NA
V: TRBV27
J: TRBJ2-7
length: 15
DNA: TGTGCCAGCAGAAATATAGCGCCAAAGATCTACGAGCAGTACTTC
CDR3: CASRNIAPKIYEQYF

size: NA
D: NA
V: TRBV18
J: TRBJ2-4
length: 14
DNA: TGTGCCAGCTCACCCGGGTGGGACAAAAACATTCAGTACTTC
CDR3: CASSPGWDKNIQYF

size: NA
D: NA
V: TRBV7-9
J: TRBJ1-1
length: 13
DNA: TGTGCCAGCAGCTTAGCCGCGGACAGCCAGAGGAGCTTT
CDR3: CASSLAADSQRSF

size: many
D: TRBD1
V: TRBV12-3/TRBV12-4
J: TRBJ1-1
length: 15
DNA: TGTGCCAGCAGTATTCGACAGGGGGCTGGAACTGAAGCTTTCTTT
CDR3: CASSIRQGAGTEAFF

size: NA
D: NA
V: TRBV5-1
J: TRBJ1-6
length: 15
DNA: TGCGCCAGCAGCTTGGCTAACTCCTATAATTCACCCCTCCACTTT
CDR3: CASSLANSYNSPLHF

size: many
D: TRBD1
V: TRBV6-5
J: TRBJ1-1
length: 17
DNA: TGTGCCAGCAGTTACATCCTCGGGACAGGGCGGGATACTGAAGCTTTCTTT
CDR3: CASSYILGTGRDTEAFF

size: NA
D: NA
V: TRBV28
J: TRBJ2-7
length: 14
DNA: TGTGCCAGCAGTTCGCTCGGGGAATCCTACGAGCAGTACTTC
CDR3: CASSSLGESYEQYF

size: many
D: TRBD1
V: TRBV9
J: TRBJ1-6
length: 15
DNA: TGTGCCAGCAGCGTAGAGGACAGGTATAATTCACCCCTCCACTTT
CDR3: CASSVEDRYNSPLHF

size: NA
D: NA
V: TRBV28
J: TRBJ2-7
length: 14
DNA: TGTGCCAGCAGCCTAAACAGGGATGGAGACGAGCAGTACTTC
CDR3: CASSLNRDGDEQYF

size: NA
D: NA
V: TRBV19
J: TRBJ2-2
length: 13
DNA: TGTGCCAGTAGTATCCGTACTGTAGGGGAGCTGTTTTTT
CDR3: CASSIRTVGELFF

size: many
D: NA
V: TRBV5-1
J: TRBJ2-6
length: 17
DNA: TGCGCCAGCAGCCCGACCGACCTGAGCTCTGGGGCCAACGTCCTGACTTTC
CDR3: CASSPTDLSSGANVLTF

size: NA
D: NA
V: TRBV24-1
J: TRBJ1-5
length: 15
DNA: TGTGCCACCAGTGCCGGACAAGATAGCAATCAGCCCCAGCATTTT
CDR3: CATSAGQDSNQPQHF

size: many
D: TRBD1
V: TRBV19
J: TRBJ1-5
length: 13
DNA: TGTGCCAGCGCAGGATCAGGGGGACAGCCCCAGCATTTT
CDR3: CASAGSGGQPQHF

size: NA
D: NA
V: TRBV28
J: TRBJ1-2
length: 13
DNA: TGTGCCAGCAGCCCGGGACCTGCCTATGGCTACACCTTC
CDR3: CASSPGPAYGYTF

size: many
D: NA
V: TRBV30
J: TRBJ2-7
length: 13
DNA: TGTGCCTGGTTAGGAGGCCCCTCGACGGGGCAGTACTTC
CDR3: CAWLGGPSTGQYF

size: NA
D: TRBD2
V: TRBV6-5
J: TRBJ2-5
length: 15
DNA: TGTGCCAGCTGTTTAGGGACTAGCGGGGGAGAGACCCAGTACTTC
CDR3: CASCLGTSGGETQYF

size: NA
D: NA
V: TRBV19
J: TRBJ2-2
length: 15
DNA: TGTGCCAGTAGGGGGTCCAGGGCCACCACCGGGGAGCTGTTTTTT
CDR3: CASRGSRATTGELFF

size: NA
D: NA
V: TRBV6-4
J: TRBJ1-1
length: 14
DNA: TGTGCCAGCAGTGACTCTTCCGAGGACACTGAAGCTTTCTTT
CDR3: CASSDSSEDTEAFF

size: NA
D: NA
V: TRBV11-2
J: TRBJ1-5
length: 16
DNA: TGTGCCAGCAGCGGCCAAGGGTTGGGTAGCAATCAGCCCCAGCATTTT
CDR3: CASSGQGLGSNQPQHF

size: many
D: TRBD2
V: TRBV5-1
J: TRBJ2-2
length: 14
DNA: TGCGCCAGCAGTGCCGGACTAGCCCCCGGGGAGCTGTTTTTT
CDR3: CASSAGLAPGELFF

size: many
D: NA
V: TRBV6-2/TRBV6-3
J: TRBJ2-2
length: 14
DNA: TGTGCCAGCAGTCCCCCAGGGTACACCGGGGAGCTGTTTTTT
CDR3: CASSPPGYTGELFF

size: many
D: NA
V: TRBV11-2
J: TRBJ2-7
length: 14
DNA: TGTGCCAGCAGCTTAGGGTCGCAGTCCTACGAGCAGTACTTC
CDR3: CASSLGSQSYEQYF

size: many
D: NA
V: TRBV25-1
J: TRBJ1-2
length: 14
DNA: TGTGCCAGCAGTGAACGCCTAATGAACTATGGCTACACCTTC
CDR3: CASSERLMNYGYTF

size: many
D: NA
V: TRBV7-2
J: TRBJ2-7
length: 14
DNA: TGTGCCAGCAGCTTAGACAGGGCGTTGACCGAGCAGTACTTC
CDR3: CASSLDRALTEQYF

size: many
D: NA
V: TRBV30
J: TRBJ1-1
length: 13
DNA: TGTGCCTGGAGTCTAGGACAGAACACTGAAGCTTTCTTT
CDR3: CAWSLGQNTEAFF

size: many
D: NA
V: TRBV19
J: TRBJ1-5
length: 16
DNA: TGTGCCAGTAGTATAGGCCCCTTTCCCGGCAATCAGCCCCAGCATTTT
CDR3: CASSIGPFPGNQPQHF

size: many
D: NA
V: TRBV29-1
J: TRBJ2-7
length: 10
DNA: TGCAGCGTCATAACAGACGAGCAGTACTTC
CDR3: CSVITDEQYF